This T cell receptor beta chain derives from a study of T cell responses to AZD1222 COVID-19 vaccine. Whole-study results and caveats: Elevations in Spike-specific TCR breadth and depth followed administration of two AZD1222 doses. Donors skewed white British and female; clonal diversity was possibly underestimated. Sampling that yielded the repertoires occurred only after the peak T cell response.

A remark on this clone: Antigen: not known.

Data came from immunoSEQ multiplex PCR; TCRdb stores just in-frame clones and leaves some out. The data hold about 180,000 clones, with approximately 86% observed a single time. Trimming removed 5 bases at V and 0 bases at J, with 11 bases between. Germline V gene lookup returns CDR1 MNHEY and CDR2 SVGAGI. This CDR3 has 14 amino acids. Investigators merged groups given second doses at roughly 4 or roughly 12 weeks. This TCR came from an adult who received the AZD1222 COVID-19 vaccine. V and J are TRBV6-5 and TRBJ2-7; D gene uncertain. This material consisted of peripheral blood, taken 28 days after the second AZD1222 dose. The DNA of the CDR3 is TGTGCCAGCAGTCCTCAGGACCTCTCCTACGAGCAGTACTTC. This gives the protein CASSPQDLSYEQYF.